This record concerns one T cell receptor (beta chain) sequence. Its antigen is not known. Unmatched junction bases numbered 4, after V lost 7 bases and J lost 5 bases. This CDR3 has 13 residues. The V gene's germline CDR1 is MNHEY and CDR2 SVGAGI. These data come from a study of vaccination effects on CD4 cells after COVID-19. Points from the study as a whole: New vaccine-induced clones were the main type among post-vaccine spike-reactive clones in convalescents.

With the ViraFEST assay, the study expanded antigen-specific CD4+ T cells using viral peptide pools, then sequenced them. Scientists isolated CD4+ T cells after a roughly ten-day culture period ended. According to PCR results, the person was infected with SARS-CoV-2 between March and December 2020. Cultivation was performed at two million PBMC per well with 10 IU/ml IL-2 and approximately 10 ug/ml peptides added. Clones were sequenced by immunoSEQ multiplex PCR, and TCRdb holds only the in-frame ones, with some missing. In the table there are tens of thousands of clones, approximately 78% of which are singletons.

Material: CD4+ T cells from PBMCs cultured with HCoV-NL63 spike peptides, obtained before COVID-19 vaccination. The receptor's source is a human donor who had a prior SARS-CoV-2 infection. This rearrangement joins TRBV6-5 to TRBJ2-2; 7 nucleotides match TRBD1. The CDR3 is CASIQGVTGELFF. In DNA form, the CDR3 reads TGTGCCAGCATCCAGGGGGTAACCGGGGAGCTGTTTTTT.